The 8 T cell receptor beta chains presented below share a single source sample, sequenced in a study of response to subunit inactivated influenza vaccine. TCRdb re-called the RT-PCR reads through MiXCR, storing one row per CDR3 protein. Here the sample spans roughly 620,000 distinct CDR3 sequences, about 10% being singletons. The sample was also linked to a second study, of T cells expressing NK-cell markers. As that report states: The cDNA for TCR beta came from 5'RACE template switching with UMIs.

This specimen consisted of PBMCs from blood, obtained on the day of vaccination. The source of these receptors is a man aged 45-65 years who received an inactivated influenza vaccine.

The gene calls are TRBV7-8 and TRBJ2-3; D possibly corresponds to TRBD2 (6 bases). The germline CDR1 and CDR2 sequences are SGHVS and FQNEAQ. The length of the CDR3 is 17 residues. V shed 3 bases and J shed 4 bases, with 20 bases lying between them. CDR3 in DNA: TGTGCCAGCAGCTTCGGAACTGCCTGGGACTCCCCAGATACGCAGTATTTT. It translates to CASSFGTAWDSPDTQYF.

This clonotype was seen only a few times. The chain recombines TRBV7-6 with TRBJ1-1; D remains ambiguous. The CDR3 is 14 amino acids. V lost 0 bases and J lost 1, with 6 bases in between. Germline V gene data show CDR1 as SGHVS and CDR2 as FNYEAQ. CDR3 in DNA: TGTGCCAGCAGCTTAGCGAACGAGAACACTGAAGCTTTCTTT. It yields the protein CASSLANENTEAFF.

This clonotype was counted only a few times. The gene calls are TRBV20-1 and TRBJ2-5; D call uncertain. V was trimmed by 3 bases and J by 3 bases, leaving 20 bases between them. From germline, CDR1 is DFQATT and CDR2 SNEGSKA (reference sequence). The CDR3 is made up of 16 amino acids. Written as DNA, the CDR3 is TGCAGTGCTAGCCCCAACCCGTCCCAAGGGAAAGAGACCCAGTACTTC. It specifies CSASPNPSQGKETQYF.

The table lists this clonotype with a few counts. The chain has TRBV12-3 or TRBV12-4 and TRBJ1-6, with 11 bases lining up with TRBD1. This CDR3 region has 21 residues. V lost 5 bases to trimming and J lost 9 bases; unmatched junction nucleotides: 24. The CDR3 spells CASSLSTLTPGTGGRASPLHF. The CDR3 coding sequence is TGTGCCAGCAGTCTATCAACCCTAACACCCGGGACAGGGGGTAGGGCTTCACCCCTCCACTTT.

The sample holds a few counts of this clonotype. The chain has TRBV20-1 and TRBJ2-7; 8 nucleotides match TRBD2. The junction had 5 bases not matched to a gene; V was cut back by 0 bases and J by 4 bases. Looked up from germline, CDR1 is DFQATT and CDR2 is SNEGSKA (reference sequence). The CDR3 covers 14 residues. The CDR3: CSARDPGGPYEQYF. In DNA, the CDR3 is TGCAGTGCTAGAGACCCGGGAGGGCCATACGAGCAGTACTTC.

The sample holds many counts of this clonotype. This chain joins TRBV6-2 or TRBV6-3 and TRBJ2-1, with a weak D call TRBD2 (6 bases). Germline CDR1 and CDR2: MNHEY and SVGEGT. Trimming pared 5 bases from V and 0 bases from J, leaving 11 bases between. CDR3 length: 15 amino acids. The CDR3 sequence is CASSKSGHSYNEQFF. DNA of the CDR3: TGTGCCAGCAGTAAAAGCGGGCACTCCTACAATGAGCAGTTCTTC.

V and J are TRBV28 and TRBJ1-5; D is possibly TRBD1 (5 bases). V gave up 3 bases and J gave up 9 bases, with 12 bases separating them. Germline V lookup: CDR1 MDHEN, CDR2 SYDVKM. There are 13 residues in the CDR3. CDR3: CASSFRGRGPQHF. DNA of the CDR3: TGTGCCAGCAGTTTCCGGGGGAGAGGGCCCCAGCATTTT.

This clonotype was recorded a few times. The chain has TRBV29-1 and TRBJ2-5; D is uncertain. The germline V gene encodes CDR1 SQVTM and CDR2 ANQGSEA. Trimming removed 3 bases from V and 5 bases from J, with 22 bases in between. The CDR3 length is 16 residues. The CDR3 DNA is TGCAGCGTTGAGCTACAACTGGAATCCCTGGGGGAGACCCAGTACTTC. This encodes CSVELQLESLGETQYF.